This T cell receptor beta chain was profiled in a study of Graves' ophthalmopathy and Graves' hyperthyroidism. This clonotype was seen just once. What it recognizes is unknown. The CDR3 covers 13 residues. Germline assignment: CDR1 SGHTA and CDR2 FQGNSA. With 2 bases removed from V and 1 base from J, the gap between germline ends came to 5 bases. Exclusion applied to patients with other autoimmune diseases, uncontrolled infections, pregnancy or lactation. RNA served as the template for amplifying TCR beta CDR3 regions. HTBI primers primed a first-round RT-PCR, and a second-round multiplex PCR followed. TCRdb re-called the multiplex PCR reads through MiXCR, storing one row per CDR3 protein. The data contain more than 40,000 distinct CDR3 sequences, around 50% of them singletons. General study findings and limits: Discrimination between ophthalmopathy and stable hyperthyroidism by a 13-signature model showed approximately 89% sensitivity and about 81% specificity. Blood repertoires reportedly contained most expanded thyroid clonotypes above 0.001 frequency.

The TCR was taken from an adult man with Graves' ophthalmopathy. The sample taken for sequencing was peripheral blood. The rearrangement joins TRBV7-2 to TRBJ1-1; D gene uncertain. In nucleotides, the CDR3 is TGTGCCAGCAGCTTACGGGGGAACACTGAAGCTTTCTTT. Amino acids: CASSLRGNTEAFF.